Following are 15 T cell receptor beta chains from one sample sequenced in a study of blood T cell repertoires in COVID-19. The protocol was immunoSEQ multiplex PCR, while the TCRdb copy is restricted to in-frame clones and leaves out a portion. The repertoire consists of around 250,000 clones, with roughly 80% occurring once and the leading ten covering around 3.5%. The sample consisted of peripheral blood. These TCRs come from a woman in her late teens or twenties with acute or convalescent COVID-19.

In DNA form, the CDR3 reads TGTGCCAGCAGCGACGGGACAGGTCCTATTACCTACAATGAGCAGTTCTTC. This translates into CASSDGTGPITYNEQFF. The rearrangement links TRBV7-9 to TRBJ2-1, with 8 bases that match TRBD1. Per the germline V gene, CDR1 is SEHNR and CDR2 is FQNEAQ (reference sequence). V was clipped by 5 bases and J by 2 bases; unmatched bases: 11. The CDR3 length is 17 residues. The full variable domain, in which reference TRBV7-9 and TRBJ2-1 provide the parts outside the CDR3, is DTGVSQNPRHKITKRGQNVTFRCDPISEHNRLYWYRQTLGQGPEFLTYFQNEAQLEKSRLLSDRFSAERPKGSFSTLEIQRTEQGDSAMYLCASSDGTGPITYNEQFFGPGTRLTVL.

The chain has TRBV10-3 and TRBJ1-5, with 9 positions matching TRBD1. Germline assignment: CDR1 ENHRY and CDR2 SYGVKD. With V trimmed by 5 bases and J by 6 bases, 5 bases remained unmatched. This CDR3 comprises 14 residues. CDR3 sequence: CAISRTGDGQPQHF. The CDR3 bases are TGTGCCATCAGTAGGACAGGGGACGGTCAGCCCCAGCATTTT.

V is TRBV19 and J is TRBJ2-5; 7 nucleotides agree with TRBD2. J lost 0 bases, V lost 3 bases, and 10 bases had no gene match. The CDR3 sequence is 17 residues long. Germline CDR1 and CDR2: LNHDA and SQIVND (reference sequence). CDR3 sequence reads: CASSIGFGTTYQETQYF. The CDR3 region has the DNA TGTGCCAGTAGTATCGGGTTTGGGACTACCTACCAAGAGACCCAGTACTTC.

This chain connects TRBV19 to TRBJ1-1, with unresolved D. Trimming left V 0 bases short and J 5 bases short, with 7 bases between. The germline V gene has CDR1 LNHDA and CDR2 SQIVND (reference sequence). This CDR3 region has 13 residues. CDR3 in amino acids: CASSIDLRTEAFF. In DNA, the CDR3 is TGTGCCAGTAGTATAGATCTCCGGACTGAAGCTTTCTTT.

The V gene is TRBV4-2, the J gene TRBJ2-1; 12 positions match TRBD2. The V gene end was trimmed by 2 bases and the J gene end by 5 bases; junction bases not matched to a gene: 4. The CDR3 consists of 16 residues. Per germline, CDR1 LGHNA and CDR2 YNFKEQ. Here the CDR3 reads CASSQMGTSGHNEQFF. CDR3 DNA: TGTGCCAGCAGCCAAATGGGGACTAGCGGGCACAATGAGCAGTTCTTC.

The V and J genes are TRBV30 and TRBJ2-7, with 7 bases lining up with TRBD2. This CDR3 contains 14 residues. V was pared by 1 base and J by 0 bases, with 3 bases of the junction left unmatched. The germline gives CDR1 GTSNPN, CDR2 SVGIG (reference sequence). The CDR3 reads CAWSGLAASYEQYF. The CDR3 region has the DNA TGTGCCTGGAGTGGGCTAGCGGCCTCCTACGAGCAGTACTTC.

There are a few counts of this clone. The V and J genes are TRBV2 and TRBJ2-2, with a possible D match to TRBD2 (6 bases). This CDR3 region has 16 residues. The V gene lost 4 bases and the J gene lost 3 bases, with 15 bases spanning the gap. The germline V gene has CDR1 SNHLY and CDR2 FYNNEI. The CDR3 nucleotides are TGTGCCAGCAGTGCAAGAGGGACGGGGGACACCGGGGAGCTGTTTTTT. Protein sequence: CASSARGTGDTGELFF.

The count of this clone is one. The chain is built from TRBV1 and TRBJ1-3. TRBV1 is described as a pseudogene. The CDR3 consists of 17 residues. CDR3 DNA: TGCACCAGCAGCCAAGTTTGGAGTCCGAGCTCTGGAAACACCATATATTTT. This sequence encodes CTSSQVWSPSSGNTIYF.

The chain recombines TRBV4-1 with TRBJ2-1, with D unclear. The CDR3 sequence is 14 residues long. Germline CDR1 is MGHRA and CDR2 is YSYEKL. Trimming removed 0 bases from V and 10 bases from J, with 13 bases in between. CDR3 sequence: CASSQDKPSREQFF. In nucleotides, the CDR3 is TGCGCCAGCAGCCAAGATAAGCCTAGTCGCGAGCAGTTCTTC.

CDR3 protein: CASSEAGATRDTIYF. The CDR3 region has the DNA TGTGCCAGCAGTGAAGCGGGGGCAACAAGGGACACCATATATTTT. This chain connects TRBV6-1 to TRBJ1-3, with D possibly being TRBD1 (6 bases). V was cut by 0 bases and J by 8 bases, with 14 bases left in between. The germline CDR1 and CDR2 sequences are MNHNS and SASEGT. CDR3 length: 15 amino acids.

This clone was counted only a few times. The V gene is TRBV6-5, the J gene TRBJ2-2, with 9 nucleotides matching TRBD1. V dropped 5 bases and J dropped 7; count of bases not matched to a gene: 8. This CDR3 contains 15 residues. Germline V CDR1 and CDR2: MNHEY, SVGAGI. The CDR3 loop is CASSNPDRGDGELFF. The CDR3, as DNA: TGTGCCAGCAGTAACCCGGACAGGGGAGACGGGGAGCTGTTTTTT.

The gene calls are TRBV19 and TRBJ2-1, with D possibly TRBD2 on 6 matching bases. This CDR3 contains 13 residues. Deletions cut 3 bases from V and 9 bases from J, with 12 bases between. CDR1 is LNHDA and CDR2 is SQIVND in the germline V gene (reference sequence). CDR3 protein: CASSIPGLVEQFF. CDR3 nucleotides: TGTGCCAGTAGTATTCCGGGACTGGTTGAGCAGTTCTTC. The full variable domain, with the rest looked up from reference TRBV19 and TRBJ2-1, is DGGITQSPKYLFRKEGQNVTLSCEQNLNHDAMYWYRQDPGQGLRLIYYSQIVNDFQKGDIAEGYSVSREKKESFPLTVTSAQKNPTAFYLCASSIPGLVEQFFGPGTRLTVL.

DNA for the CDR3: TGTGCCAGTAGTCACCGACAAGACTATGGCTACACCTTC. It yields the protein CASSHRQDYGYTF. The rearrangement uses TRBV19 and TRBJ1-2; D call uncertain. Germline CDR1 and CDR2: LNHDA and SQIVND (reference sequence). This CDR3 is built from 13 residues. V was trimmed by 5 bases and J by 3 bases, leaving 10 bases between them.

A single count supports this clone. This chain links TRBV6-5 with TRBJ2-7; D might be TRBD1 (5 bases). The V end was cut by 3 bases, the J end by 0 bases, with 9 bases between. Looked up from germline, CDR1 is MNHEY and CDR2 is SVGAGI. The CDR3 spans 14 residues. This CDR3 is CASSYGQGSYEQYF. DNA for the CDR3: TGTGCCAGCAGTTATGGGCAGGGCTCCTACGAGCAGTACTTC.

The chain couples TRBV10-3 to TRBJ2-7; 8 nucleotides align to TRBD2. The V segment lost 6 bases and the J segment 0 bases; nucleotides outside the gene matches: 7. The CDR3 sequence is 15 residues long. Germline V gene sequence: CDR1 ENHRY, CDR2 SYGVKD. The CDR3 region is CAISSLAASSYEQYF. The CDR3 DNA reads as TGTGCCATCAGCTCACTAGCGGCAAGCTCCTACGAGCAGTACTTC.